The 32 T cell receptor beta chains reported below all come from one sample, sequenced in a study of immune characterization of retroperitoneal liposarcoma. Via MiXCR, TCRdb re-called the PCR reads, giving one row per CDR3 protein. The table records approximately 9,600 distinct CDR3 sequences, around 30% of them present only once. The sequenced sample consisted of tumor tissue. Every receptor here comes from a male donor with retroperitoneal liposarcoma.

This clonotype came up once. This chain's CDR3 is CASSSTGSTGELFF. The CDR3 coding sequence is TGTGCCAGCAGTTCCACAGGGAGCACCGGGGAGCTGTTTTTT. The chain links TRBV12-3 or TRBV12-4 to TRBJ2-2, with D possibly being TRBD1 (6 bases). The CDR3 runs 14 residues. The V gene lost 4 bases and the J gene lost 4 bases, with 10 bases spanning the gap.

This clonotype is classed as medium-sized. The chain joins TRBV7-9 to TRBJ2-1; 7 bases are a match to TRBD2. With 5 bases clipped from V and 13 bases from J, the junction kept 8 bases outside the gene matches. CDR1 SEHNR and CDR2 FQNEAQ come from the germline V gene (reference sequence). This CDR3 is 12 amino acids long. DNA of the CDR3: TGTGCCAGCAGCCCCCGGGGGGAGACCCAGTTCTTC. Residues: CASSPRGETQFF.

Many counts were recorded for this clonotype. This chain links TRBV10-1 with TRBJ2-3; 13 positions agree with TRBD2. CDR3 size: 16 residues. With V trimmed by 0 bases and J by 4 bases, 1 base remained unmatched. Germline V gene sequence: CDR1 WNHNN, CDR2 SYGVQD (reference sequence). The CDR3 DNA is TGCGCCAGCAGTGAGTCAACTAGCGGGAGGGCAGATACGCAGTATTTT. Protein product: CASSESTSGRADTQYF.

The chain employs TRBV6-6 and TRBJ2-2; TRBD2 is a possible D gene (6 bases). Germline-derived CDR1 and CDR2 are MNHNY and SVGAGI (reference sequence). V lost 7 bases to trimming and J lost 0 bases, with 12 bases between them. The CDR3 is made up of 15 amino acids. CDR3: CASIGGRANTGELFF. As DNA, the CDR3 is TGTGCCAGCATCGGAGGGCGGGCGAACACCGGGGAGCTGTTTTTT.

This clonotype came up many times. The DNA of the CDR3 is TGTGCCAGCAGCTTAACTCGCTCGACAGGAGCAGGCACTGAAGCTTTCTTT. It translates to CASSLTRSTGAGTEAFF. The chain recombines TRBV7-6 with TRBJ1-1; possibly TRBD1 for D (6 bases). The CDR3 sequence is 17 residues long. Trimming left V 2 bases short and J 4 bases short, with 20 bases between. Germline CDR1 is SGHVS and CDR2 is FNYEAQ. Supplemented by reference TRBV7-6 and TRBJ1-1, the full variable domain reads GAGVSQSPRYKVTKRGQDVALRCDPISGHVSLYWYRQALGQGPEFLTYFNYEAQQDKSGLPNDRFSAERPEGSISTLTIQRTEQRDSAMYRCASSLTRSTGAGTEAFFGQGTRLTVV.

This clonotype has a handful of counts. This rearrangement joins TRBV6-1 to TRBJ1-5, with 9 bases fitting TRBD1. CDR3 length: 14 amino acids. After removal of 8 bases from V and 2 bases from J, the junction contained 4 bases not matched to a gene. Germline CDR1 and CDR2: MNHNS and SASEGT. The CDR3 protein is CASRTGGGNQPQHF. The CDR3 DNA follows: TGTGCCAGCCGAACAGGGGGCGGCAATCAGCCCCAGCATTTT.

The J gene is TRBJ1-2, the V gene TRBV6-1; 10 bases are a match to TRBD1. Germline CDR1 and CDR2: MNHNS and SASEGT. The CDR3 extends over 14 amino acids. Trimming cost V 6 bases and J 4 bases; bases outside gene matches: 5. The DNA of the CDR3 is TGTGCCAGCAGGGGGACAGGGGTATTCTATGGCTACACCTTC. Protein product: CASRGTGVFYGYTF.

This clonotype was observed many times. This chain connects TRBV7-2 to TRBJ2-5; D tentatively reads TRBD1 or TRBD2 (6 bases each). The ends were cut back, 6 bases at V and 1 base at J, with 9 bases in the middle. Germline CDR1 is SGHTA and CDR2 is FQGNSA. The CDR3 has 13 amino acids. The CDR3 sequence: CASSRGPQETQYF. The CDR3 region has the DNA TGTGCCAGCAGTCGGGGGCCCCAAGAGACCCAGTACTTC.

This clonotype occurred a few times. CDR3 region: CASDQGVGNQPQHF. In DNA form, the CDR3 reads TGTGCCAGCGATCAGGGGGTCGGCAATCAGCCCCAGCATTTT. V and J are TRBV6-1 and TRBJ1-5, with 7 bases lining up with TRBD1. The CDR3 loop spans 14 amino acids. Looked up from germline, CDR1 is MNHNS and CDR2 is SASEGT. Losses at the gene ends were 8 bases for V and 2 bases for J; bases not matched to a gene: 6.

The gene calls are TRBV6-6 and TRBJ1-2; 8 bases map to TRBD1. Germline CDR1 MNHNY, CDR2 SVGAGI (reference sequence). The V gene end was trimmed by 0 bases and the J gene end by 6 bases; junction bases not matched to a gene: 12. CDR3 length equals 17 residues. The CDR3 nucleotides read TGTGCCAGCAGTTACTCCCCCGCAATGGACAGGGAGAATGGCTACACCTTC. It specifies CASSYSPAMDRENGYTF.

This clonotype was seen only a few times. This chain links TRBV6-1 with TRBJ2-3; TRBD1 agrees at 7 bases. There are 17 residues in the CDR3. Unmatched junction bases numbered 16, after V lost 5 bases and J lost 5 bases. CDR1 is MNHNS and CDR2 is SASEGT in the germline V gene. The CDR3 is CASSKTLSTGRGDTQYF. CDR3 nucleotide sequence: TGTGCCAGCAGTAAAACCCTTTCGACAGGGCGAGGAGATACGCAGTATTTT.

This clonotype was counted between two and nine times. This chain links TRBV12-3 or TRBV12-4 with TRBJ2-3, with D hard to call. TRBJ2-7 explains the end of the DNA better; the J call may be wrong. The length of the CDR3 is 14 residues. CDR3 in amino acids: CASSLAGHEYEQYF. The CDR3 nucleotides read TGTGCCAGCAGTTTGGCAGGCCACGAGTACGAGCAGTACTTC.

This clonotype was picked up a small number of times. This chain joins TRBV6-1 and TRBJ2-3, with no clear D. Trimming removed 4 bases at V and 2 bases at J, with 16 bases between. Per germline, CDR1 MNHNS and CDR2 SASEGT. The CDR3 is 16 amino acids. The CDR3 region is CASSVFFPAATDTQYF. In DNA, the CDR3 is TGTGCCAGCAGTGTGTTTTTCCCCGCGGCCACAGATACGCAGTATTTT.

The V gene is TRBV11-2, the J gene TRBJ2-5, with no clear D. The CDR3 has 10 amino acids. Looked up from germline, CDR1 is SGHAT and CDR2 is FQNNGV. The V end lost 3 bases, the J end lost 11 bases, and 7 bases lay between the germline ends. In DNA, the CDR3 is TGTGCCAGCAGCTTCAATGAGCAGTACTTC. This gives the protein CASSFNEQYF.

Relative to its sample, this clonotype is medium-sized. The genes are TRBV12-3 or TRBV12-4 and TRBJ2-1; 10 bases agree with TRBD2. Trimming cost V 3 bases and J 8 bases; bases outside gene matches: 4. CDR3 length: 14 amino acids. The CDR3, as DNA: TGTGCCAGCAGTTTCACAGGGACTAGCGATGAGCAGTTCTTC. Translation gives CASSFTGTSDEQFF.

This clonotype has at least ten counts. J is TRBJ2-5 and V is TRBV6-1; 8 bases match TRBD2. The CDR3 has 13 residues. In germline, CDR1 is MNHNS, CDR2 SASEGT. V gave up 6 bases and J gave up 3 bases; unmatched junction bases: 3. The CDR3 coding sequence is TGTGCCAGCAGCGGGGGGGGGAAAGAGACCCAGTACTTC. Its protein is CASSGGGKETQYF.

Only one count was recorded for this clonotype. The genes are TRBV7-6 and TRBJ2-1; D remains unclear. Trimming stripped 1 base from V and 10 bases from J, with 14 bases between. This CDR3 contains 14 residues. Germline V gene lookup returns CDR1 SGHVS and CDR2 FNYEAQ. The CDR3 loop reads CASSLGAETYEQFF. CDR3 sequence (DNA): TGTGCCAGCAGCTTAGGGGCAGAAACCTACGAGCAGTTCTTC.

This clonotype was picked up many times. This chain joins TRBV27 and TRBJ2-1; D perhaps matches TRBD2 (6 bases). The DNA matches TRBJ2-7 better at its end, which makes the J call doubtful. The CDR3 is made up of 13 amino acids. Germline-derived CDR1 and CDR2 are MNHEY and SMNVEV (reference sequence). For the CDR3, the DNA is TGTGCCAGCCTCGGGACTTTACCCTACGAGCAGTACTTC. This gives the protein CASLGTLPYEQYF.

This chain links TRBV25-1 with TRBJ1-5; a weak D match, TRBD1 (5 bases). The germline V gene encodes CDR1 MGHDK and CDR2 SYGVNS. The CDR3 has 14 residues. Trimming took 4 bases from V and 0 from J, leaving 7 bases between them. The CDR3 loop is CASSVGGSNQPQHF. Written as DNA, the CDR3 is TGTGCCAGCAGTGTTGGGGGTAGCAATCAGCCCCAGCATTTT.

This clonotype was recorded a few times. The chain recombines TRBV6-1 with TRBJ1-2; D ambiguous. Trimming stripped 6 bases from V and 0 bases from J, with 8 bases between. CDR3 length: 13 residues. Germline CDR1 and CDR2: MNHNS and SASEGT. CDR3 coding DNA: TGTGCCAGCAGACGGGAAGCTAACTATGGCTACACCTTC. Translating gives CASRREANYGYTF.

In this sample, this clonotype turned up many times. V is TRBV6-1 and J is TRBJ2-4; no clear D gene. The J call is uncertain, as TRBJ2-7 better fits the DNA end. This CDR3 has 11 amino acids. Germline-derived CDR1 and CDR2 are MNHNS and SASEGT. For the CDR3, the DNA is TGTGCCAGCAGCGAGGCGACCGAGCAGTACTTC. It translates to CASSEATEQYF.

With respect to this clonotype: Given the absence of the conserved phenylalanine or tryptophan at the CDR3 end, a read error is likely. The V and J genes are TRBV6-9 and TRBJ2-4; no clear D. The closer fit of TRBJ2-7 to the DNA end suggests the J call may be wrong. The CDR3 is 13 residues long. Germline lookup yields CDR1 MNHGY and CDR2 SVAAGI. Here the CDR3 reads CASNWAAGREQYS. CDR3 in DNA: TGTGCCAGCAATTGGGCGGCCGGGCGCGAGCAGTACTCT.

This rearrangement joins TRBV11-3 to TRBJ2-1; possibly TRBD1 or TRBD2 for D (5 bases each). Trimming removed 4 bases from V and 4 bases from J, with 11 bases in between. The CDR3 spans 14 residues. CDR1 SGHNT and CDR2 YENEEA come from the germline V gene. CDR3 nucleotides: TGTGCCAGCAGCTCGGGACGGATATACAATGAGCAGTTCTTC. This encodes CASSSGRIYNEQFF.

In its sample, this clonotype is medium-sized. The rearrangement uses TRBV7-9 and TRBJ2-5; 12 bases are shared with TRBD2. With V trimmed by 4 bases and J by 2 bases, 2 bases remained unmatched. CDR1 is SEHNR, CDR2 FQNEAQ, per germline (reference sequence). The CDR3 consists of 15 residues. CDR3 nucleotide sequence: TGTGCCAGCAGCTACGGACTAGCGGGGCAAGAGACCCAGTACTTC. It encodes CASSYGLAGQETQYF.

This clonotype is large in the sample. The V call is TRBV6-1, the J call TRBJ2-1; 8 bases align to TRBD2. V lost 5 bases to trimming and J lost 0 bases; unmatched junction nucleotides: 6. CDR1 and CDR2 (germline): MNHNS, SASEGT. CDR3 size: 16 residues. CDR3 nucleotide sequence: TGTGCCAGCAGTTCTCCCGGGACTAGCTCCTACAATGAGCAGTTCTTC. Its translation is CASSSPGTSSYNEQFF.

This clonotype came up many times. The chain carries TRBV6-6 and TRBJ2-1; D gene unclear. This CDR3 has 16 amino acids. The germline V gene has CDR1 MNHNY and CDR2 SVGAGI (reference sequence). Between the trimmed V and J ends, which lost 0 bases and 5 bases, there was a span of 14 bases. For the CDR3, the DNA is TGTGCCAGCAGTTACTCGAATGGACCTTACCACAATGAGCAGTTCTTC. This gives the protein CASSYSNGPYHNEQFF.

This clonotype was seen at least ten times. The V and J genes are TRBV12-3 or TRBV12-4 and TRBJ2-1; maybe TRBD1 (6 bases). The length of the CDR3 is 15 residues. The V end was cut by 5 bases, the J end by 10 bases, with 21 bases between. CDR3 sequence (DNA): TGTGCCAGCAGTCTCCCGACAGGAAGCTCCTACGAGCAGTTCTTC. It yields the protein CASSLPTGSSYEQFF.

This clonotype ranks as medium-sized. J is TRBJ2-1 and V is TRBV7-2; TRBD1 matches at 9 bases. Near its end, the DNA agrees better with TRBJ2-7, so the J call may be wrong. The V gene's germline CDR1 is SGHTA and CDR2 FQGNSA. The CDR3 has 15 amino acids. The CDR3 DNA reads TGTGCCAGCAGCTTAGCCGGGACAGGGATTTACGAGCAGTACTTC. This gives the protein CASSLAGTGIYEQYF.

This clonotype ranks as medium-sized. This rearrangement joins TRBV12-3 or TRBV12-4 to TRBJ2-1; D unclear. The tail of the sequence fits TRBJ2-7 better, so the J call may be wrong. This CDR3 region has 18 residues. CDR3 coding DNA: TGTGCCAGCAGTTTAGGACGGCCGGGTACACTCCCCCTCTACGAGCAGTACTTC. Translating it yields CASSLGRPGTLPLYEQYF.

Only a few counts were recorded for this clonotype. The V and J genes are TRBV6-1 and TRBJ2-1, with a tentative D call TRBD1 (6 bases). Trimming pared 4 bases from V and 10 bases from J, leaving 23 bases between. This CDR3 spans 16 amino acids. CDR1 is MNHNS, CDR2 SASEGT, per germline. The CDR3 region has the DNA TGTGCCAGCAGTGCATTGACCGGGACACACGCCTACGAGCAGTTCTTC. This translates into CASSALTGTHAYEQFF.

V gene TRBV10-3 combines with J gene TRBJ2-1; possibly TRBD1 for D (5 bases). The J call is uncertain, as TRBJ2-7 better fits the DNA end. This CDR3 has 15 residues. Germline V lookup: CDR1 ENHRY, CDR2 SYGVKD. The CDR3: CAISESQAINNEQYF. Here the CDR3 DNA reads TGTGCCATCAGTGAGTCACAGGCCATAAACAATGAGCAGTACTTC.

In its sample, this clonotype was seen once. This chain uses TRBV6-1 with TRBJ2-2; tentative D call: TRBD2 (6 bases). Per the germline V gene, CDR1 is MNHNS and CDR2 is SASEGT. The V end was cut by 2 bases, the J end by 5 bases, with 9 bases between. The CDR3 covers 14 residues. The CDR3 spells CASSELRGTGELFF. For the CDR3, the DNA is TGTGCCAGCAGTGAACTCCGGGGGACCGGGGAGCTGTTTTTT.